The 20 T cell receptor beta chains reported below all come from one sample, sequenced in a study of molecular identifiers for immune sequencing clone quantification. TCRdb recomputed calls from the PCR reads with MiXCR, one row per CDR3 protein. The sample has some 650,000 distinct CDR3 sequences; just under 20% are singletons. Input material: naive CD8+ T cells from blood, with Jurkat cell RNA spiked in. Subset here: FACS-sorted CD8+CD4-CCR7+CD45RA+ naive T cells. The receptors here all came from a human donor in good health. Some libraries in this study had Jurkat cell RNA spiked in.

This clonotype was found many times. The CDR3 nucleotides are TGTGCCAGCAGCTTAGCGCCGGGACTAGCGGGGGGGCCCACAGATACGCAGTATTTT. It translates to CASSLAPGLAGGPTDTQYF. The chain is built from TRBV7-2 and TRBJ2-3; the match to TRBD2 covers 16 bases. Per germline, CDR1 SGHTA and CDR2 FQGNSA. V gave up 0 bases and J gave up 2 bases; unmatched junction bases: 5. The CDR3 is 19 amino acids.

This chain connects TRBV7-9 to TRBJ1-2; no reliable D call. The V end lost 6 bases, the J end lost 0 bases, and 11 bases lay between the germline ends. Germline V gives CDR1 SEHNR, CDR2 FQNEAQ (reference sequence). The CDR3 spans 14 residues. CDR3 bases: TGTGCCAGCAGAGGGATAGAAACTAACTATGGCTACACCTTC. Amino acids: CASRGIETNYGYTF.

This clonotype showed up just a few times. The V and J genes are TRBV5-6 and TRBJ1-5; D is ambiguous. This CDR3 has 16 residues. Germline V gene sequence: CDR1 SGHDT, CDR2 YYEEEE. Trimming shortened V by 3 bases and J by 4 bases, and 17 bases separated the two germline ends. The chain's CDR3 is CASSSGPGVGNQPQHF. CDR3 DNA sequence: TGTGCCAGCAGCTCGGGCCCGGGAGTTGGAAATCAGCCCCAGCATTTT.

This clonotype came up a few times. This chain joins TRBV29-1 and TRBJ2-2; TRBD2 aligns across 9 bases. The CDR3 extends over 15 amino acids. With V trimmed by 6 bases and J by 0 bases, 5 bases remained unmatched. From germline, CDR1 is SQVTM and CDR2 ANQGSEA. This chain's CDR3 is CSVILAGANTGELFF. The CDR3 DNA is TGCAGCGTCATCTTAGCGGGGGCGAACACCGGGGAGCTGTTTTTT.

This sequence joins TRBV6-2 or TRBV6-3 and TRBJ2-7; no firm D call. Trimming removed 2 bases from V and 3 bases from J, with 11 bases in between. This CDR3 has 14 residues. Germline CDR1 MNHEY, CDR2 SVGEGT. The CDR3 nucleotides are TGTGCCAGCAGTTACGGTCCAGAAGACTACGAGCAGTACTTC. This codes for CASSYGPEDYEQYF.

A note on this clonotype: This may be a read error: a much more frequent sequence differs by one nucleotide. This sequence joins TRBV4-2 and TRBJ1-1; weak D call: TRBD1 (5 bases). The CDR3 has 17 residues. Trimming took off 4 bases at V and 4 bases at J, with 22 bases between the two ends. Germline values: CDR1 LGHNA, CDR2 YNFKEQ. The CDR3 DNA sequence: TGTGCCAGCAGCCGGGGGACTAAAAAACTTGAATTCACTGAAGCTTTCTTT. Protein product: CASSRGTKKLEFTEAFF.

V usage is TRBV28 and J usage is TRBJ1-3; 8 bases match TRBD1. V trimming: 4 bases; J trimming: 2 bases; junction bases outside the gene matches: 4. CDR3 length equals 15 residues. CDR1 MDHEN and CDR2 SYDVKM come from the germline V gene. The CDR3, as DNA: TGTGCCAGCAGTTACAGGGGGTGGACTGGAAACACCATATATTTT. Its translation is CASSYRGWTGNTIYF.

This clonotype was counted many times. This chain joins TRBV6-6 and TRBJ1-1; possible D gene TRBD1, 6 bases. The CDR3 contains 11 residues. Between the trimmed V and J ends, which lost 7 bases and 7 bases, there was a span of 10 bases. Per germline, CDR1 MNHNY and CDR2 SVGAGI (reference sequence). The CDR3 sequence is CASTEGGEAFF. CDR3 DNA sequence: TGTGCCAGCACAGAGGGGGGTGAAGCTTTCTTT.

In regard to this clonotype: It may be a read error: a sequence one base away is much more abundant. This rearrangement joins TRBV19 to TRBJ1-1, with TRBD1 as a possible D gene (5 bases). The V gene's germline CDR1 is LNHDA and CDR2 SQIVND (reference sequence). This CDR3 contains 15 residues. CDR3 in amino acids: CASSQPGRVNTGAFF. The CDR3 DNA reads as TGTGCCAGTAGCCAACCGGGGCGGGTGAACACTGGAGCTTTCTTT.

The table lists this clonotype with many counts. The genes are TRBV13 and TRBJ1-4; 9 bases line up with TRBD1. Germline trimming cut 2 bases from V and 8 bases from J; bases unmatched to any gene: 6. From germline, CDR1 is PRHDT and CDR2 FYEKMQ (reference sequence). The CDR3 runs to 15 residues. This CDR3 is CASSLRDRAGEKLFF. CDR3 coding DNA: TGTGCCAGCAGCTTAAGGGACAGGGCGGGAGAAAAACTGTTTTTT.

Points on this clonotype: One base away lies a much larger clone, so this may be a sequencing read error. The chain uses TRBV29-1 and TRBJ2-7; D is perhaps TRBD2 (6 bases). The CDR3 runs 14 residues. V was clipped by 7 bases and J by 0 bases, with 16 bases between them. Germline CDR1 and CDR2: SQVTM and ANQGSEA. The CDR3 coding sequence is TGCAGCGCTGTGGGGGGAGCCCTCTCCTACGAGCAGTACTTC. It specifies CSAVGGALSYEQYF.

The genes are TRBV15 and TRBJ2-2; 9 positions match TRBD2. CDR1 LNHNV and CDR2 YYDKDF come from the germline V gene (reference sequence). The V and J ends lost 0 bases and 0 bases, in that order; junction bases with no gene match: 8. The length of the CDR3 is 19 residues. The CDR3 here is CATSRESRLAGTNTGELFF. The CDR3 nucleotides are TGTGCCACCAGCAGAGAATCCCGGCTAGCGGGAACGAACACCGGGGAGCTGTTTTTT.

This clonotype has a count of ten or more. The rearrangement uses TRBV28 and TRBJ2-7, with 12 nucleotides matching TRBD2. The CDR3 covers 15 residues. V was pared by 6 bases and J by 3 bases, with 6 bases of the junction left unmatched. Germline V gene sequence: CDR1 MDHEN, CDR2 SYDVKM. The CDR3 protein is CASSQGLAGFYEQYF. CDR3 DNA: TGTGCCAGCAGCCAAGGACTAGCGGGATTCTACGAGCAGTACTTC.

The chain carries TRBV11-2 and TRBJ2-1; D gene unclear. The CDR3 has 15 amino acids. The germline V gene encodes CDR1 SGHAT and CDR2 FQNNGV. V was cut by 1 base and J by 2 bases, with 9 bases left in between. The CDR3 reads CASSLALMTYNEQFF. The DNA for the CDR3 is TGTGCCAGCAGCTTAGCACTGATGACCTACAATGAGCAGTTCTTC.

This clonotype has only a few counts. This chain joins TRBV20-1 and TRBJ2-1; 12 bases line up with TRBD2. Per germline, CDR1 DFQATT and CDR2 SNEGSKA (reference sequence). This CDR3 is 20 amino acids long. With 3 bases clipped from V and 0 bases from J, the junction kept 15 bases outside the gene matches. CDR3 sequence (DNA): TGCAGTGCTAGTCCTAAGGAATGGACTAGCGGGGAAAGCTCCTACAATGAGCAGTTCTTC. This gives the protein CSASPKEWTSGESSYNEQFF.

This rearrangement joins TRBV5-4 to TRBJ1-2; the match to TRBD1 covers 7 bases. The ends lost 4 bases at V and 3 bases at J; junction bases unmatched: 12. This CDR3 region has 16 residues. Germline V gene data show CDR1 as SGHNT and CDR2 as YYREEE (reference sequence). Written as DNA, the CDR3 is TGTGCCAGCAGCGTCGGGCCCGGAACAGGGGACTATGGCTACACCTTC. Its protein product is CASSVGPGTGDYGYTF.

This clonotype occurred a few times. The chain recombines TRBV2 with TRBJ2-7; 11 bases match TRBD2. Germline-derived CDR1 and CDR2 are SNHLY and FYNNEI. V lost 0 bases to trimming and J lost 3 bases; unmatched junction nucleotides: 1. The CDR3 covers 15 residues. CDR3 DNA sequence: TGTGCCAGCAGTGAAGCAACTAGCGGGAGCTACGAGCAGTACTTC. It yields the protein CASSEATSGSYEQYF.

The chain employs TRBV27 and TRBJ2-3; D gene ambiguous. The ends were cut back, 3 bases at V and 8 bases at J, with 9 bases in the middle. The CDR3 is made up of 12 amino acids. The germline CDR1 and CDR2 sequences are MNHEY and SMNVEV (reference sequence). The CDR3 protein is CASSFSSGTQYF. CDR3 nucleotides: TGTGCCAGCAGTTTCTCATCCGGTACGCAGTATTTT.

This rearrangement joins TRBV2 to TRBJ2-5, with unresolved D. Germline loops: CDR1 SNHLY, CDR2 FYNNEI. V shed 3 bases and J shed 4 bases, with 9 bases lying between them. The length of the CDR3 is 13 residues. In DNA form, the CDR3 reads TGTGCCAGCAGTGATAGCAACGTAGAGACCCAGTACTTC. Amino acids: CASSDSNVETQYF.

Regarding this clonotype: This sequence may be a read error, since a much larger clone differs from it by one base. This rearrangement joins TRBV20-1 to TRBJ2-3; 7 nucleotides agree with TRBD1. V dropped 5 bases and J dropped 2; count of bases not matched to a gene: 16. This CDR3 spans 17 amino acids. CDR1 is DFQATT and CDR2 is SNEGSKA in the germline V gene (reference sequence). The CDR3 DNA reads as TGCAGTGCTTCTATCCGGGACAGAGATGGTCTCACAGATACGCAGTATTTT. Amino acid sequence: CSASIRDRDGLTDTQYF.